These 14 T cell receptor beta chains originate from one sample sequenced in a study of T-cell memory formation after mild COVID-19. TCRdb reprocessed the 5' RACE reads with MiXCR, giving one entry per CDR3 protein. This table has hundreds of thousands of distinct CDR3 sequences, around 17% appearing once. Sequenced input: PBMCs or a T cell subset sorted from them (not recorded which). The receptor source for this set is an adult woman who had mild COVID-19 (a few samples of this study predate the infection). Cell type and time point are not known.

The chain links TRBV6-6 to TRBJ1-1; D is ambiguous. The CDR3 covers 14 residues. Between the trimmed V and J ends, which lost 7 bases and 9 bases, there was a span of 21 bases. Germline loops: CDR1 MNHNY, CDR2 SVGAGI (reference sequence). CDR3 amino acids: CASTPPAGQLKAFF. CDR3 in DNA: TGTGCCAGCACTCCGCCTGCCGGGCAGCTAAAAGCTTTCTTT.

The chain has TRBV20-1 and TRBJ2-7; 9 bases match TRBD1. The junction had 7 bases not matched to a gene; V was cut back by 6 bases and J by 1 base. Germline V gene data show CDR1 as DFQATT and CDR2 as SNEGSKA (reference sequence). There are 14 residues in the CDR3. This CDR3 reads CSAPVGQGSYEQYF. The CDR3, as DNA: TGCAGTGCCCCGGTAGGACAGGGGTCCTACGAGCAGTACTTC.

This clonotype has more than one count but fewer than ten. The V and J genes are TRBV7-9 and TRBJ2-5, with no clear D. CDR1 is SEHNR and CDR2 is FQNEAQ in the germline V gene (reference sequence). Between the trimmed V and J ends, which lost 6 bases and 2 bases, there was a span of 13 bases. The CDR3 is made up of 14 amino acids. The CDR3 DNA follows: TGTGCCAGCAGTGCAGAGACCAAACAAGAGACCCAGTACTTC. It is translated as CASSAETKQETQYF.

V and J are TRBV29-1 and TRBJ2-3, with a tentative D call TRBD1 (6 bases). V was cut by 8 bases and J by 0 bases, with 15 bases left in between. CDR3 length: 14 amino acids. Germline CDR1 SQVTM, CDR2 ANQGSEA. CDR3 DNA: TGCAGCATCCAACAGGGCGATAGCACAGATACGCAGTATTTT. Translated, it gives CSIQQGDSTDTQYF.

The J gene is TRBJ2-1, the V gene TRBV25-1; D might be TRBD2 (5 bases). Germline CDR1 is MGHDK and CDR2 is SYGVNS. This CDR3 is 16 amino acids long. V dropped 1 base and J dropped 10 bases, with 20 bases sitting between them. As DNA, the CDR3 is TGTGCCAGCAGTGAATTGGGGAGTGCCCCAGAGGAGGAGCAGTTCTTC. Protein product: CASSELGSAPEEEQFF. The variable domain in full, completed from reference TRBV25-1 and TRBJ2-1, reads EADIYQTPRYLVIGTGKKITLECSQTMGHDKMYWYQQDPGMELHLIHYSYGVNSTEKGDLSSESTVSRIRTEHFPLTLESARPSHTSQYLCASSELGSAPEEEQFFGPGTRLTVL.

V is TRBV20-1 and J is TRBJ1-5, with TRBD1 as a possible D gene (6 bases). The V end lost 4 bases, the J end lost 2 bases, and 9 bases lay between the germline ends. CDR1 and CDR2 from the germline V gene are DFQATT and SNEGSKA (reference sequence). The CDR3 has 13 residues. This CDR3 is CSATGDGNQPQHF. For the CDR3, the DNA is TGCAGTGCTACAGGGGACGGCAATCAGCCCCAGCATTTT.

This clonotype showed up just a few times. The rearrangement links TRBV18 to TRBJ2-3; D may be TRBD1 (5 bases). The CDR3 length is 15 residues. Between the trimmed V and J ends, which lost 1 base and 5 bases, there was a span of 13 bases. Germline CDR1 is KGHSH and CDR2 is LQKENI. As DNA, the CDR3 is TGTGCCAGCTCACCACGCCAGGCCCAGGGAGATACGCAGTATTTT. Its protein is CASSPRQAQGDTQYF. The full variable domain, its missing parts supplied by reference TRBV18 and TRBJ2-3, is NAGVMQNPRHLVRRRGQEARLRCSPMKGHSHVYWYRQLPEEGLKFMVYLQKENIIDESGMPKERFSAEFPKEGPSILRIQQVVRGDSAAYFCASSPRQAQGDTQYFGPGTRLTVL.

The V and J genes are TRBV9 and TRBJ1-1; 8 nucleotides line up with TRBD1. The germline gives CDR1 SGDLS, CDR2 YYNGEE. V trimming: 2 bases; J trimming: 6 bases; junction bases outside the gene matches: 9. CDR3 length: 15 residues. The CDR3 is CASSVGQDLFSEAFF. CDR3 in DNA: TGTGCCAGCAGCGTGGGACAGGATTTGTTTTCTGAAGCTTTCTTT.

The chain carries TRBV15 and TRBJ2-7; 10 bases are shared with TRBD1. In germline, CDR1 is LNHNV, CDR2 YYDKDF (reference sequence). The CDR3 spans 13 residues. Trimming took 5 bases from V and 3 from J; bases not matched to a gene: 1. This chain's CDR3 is CATSRDRGYEQYF. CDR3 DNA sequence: TGTGCCACCAGCCGGGACAGGGGCTACGAGCAGTACTTC.

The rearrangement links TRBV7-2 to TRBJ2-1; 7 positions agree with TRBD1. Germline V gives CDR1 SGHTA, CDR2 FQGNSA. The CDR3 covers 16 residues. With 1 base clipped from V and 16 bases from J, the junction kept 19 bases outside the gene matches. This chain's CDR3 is CASSLVGGSLQSWRFF. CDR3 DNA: TGTGCCAGCAGCTTAGTAGGGGGCTCCCTCCAATCTTGGCGCTTCTTC.

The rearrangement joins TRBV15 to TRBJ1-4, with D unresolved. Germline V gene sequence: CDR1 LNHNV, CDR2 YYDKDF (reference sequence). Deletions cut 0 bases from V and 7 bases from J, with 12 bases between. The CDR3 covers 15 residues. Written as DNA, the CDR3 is TGTGCCACCAGCAGAGAAGGAGGATGGGGTGAAAAACTGTTTTTT. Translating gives CATSREGGWGEKLFF.

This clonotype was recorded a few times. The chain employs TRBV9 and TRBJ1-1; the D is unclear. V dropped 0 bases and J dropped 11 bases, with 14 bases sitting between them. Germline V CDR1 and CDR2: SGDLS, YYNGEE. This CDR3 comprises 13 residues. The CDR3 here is CASSVGENMGAFF. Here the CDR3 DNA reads TGTGCCAGCAGCGTAGGAGAAAATATGGGGGCTTTCTTT.

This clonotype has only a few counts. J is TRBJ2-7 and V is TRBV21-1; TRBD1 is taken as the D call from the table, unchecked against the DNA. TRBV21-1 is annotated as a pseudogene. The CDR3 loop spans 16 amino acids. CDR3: CASSKSLTGGTYEQYF. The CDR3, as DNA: TGTGCCAGCAGCAAATCTCTGACAGGGGGAACCTACGAGCAGTACTTC.

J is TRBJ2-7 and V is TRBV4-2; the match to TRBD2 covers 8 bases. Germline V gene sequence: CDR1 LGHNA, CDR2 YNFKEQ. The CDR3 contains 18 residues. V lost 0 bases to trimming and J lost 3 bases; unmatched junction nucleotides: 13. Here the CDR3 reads CASSQDPGGGGLFYEQYF. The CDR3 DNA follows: TGTGCCAGCAGCCAAGATCCCGGGGGCGGGGGGCTATTCTACGAGCAGTACTTC.